A selection of T cell receptor beta chains follows, all from one sample in a study of OX40 agonist ivuxolimab in advanced cancers. Clones were read by immunoSEQ multiplex PCR, and TCRdb kept only the in-frame ones, dropping some. Seen here are tens of thousands of clones, roughly 90% observed once, and the top ten hold roughly 4.5%. The sequencing used CD4+ or CD8+ T cells sorted from blood, collected in a trial of the OX40 agonist ivuxolimab. These receptors were collected from an adult with an advanced solid tumor such as melanoma, head and neck, liver or kidney cancer. The CDR3 runs from the conserved cysteine through the conserved F or W. The D gene is left open where the match is weak. Clone size is not always given. Where it is, it says once, few, many or a class for expanded clones.

J gene,clone size,V gene,CDR3 length,D gene,CDR3 protein,CDR3 DNA
TRBJ2-5,few,TRBV4-1,17,TRBD2,CASSQQGLAGFQETQYF,TGCGCCAGCAGCCAACAGGGGCTAGCGGGATTCCAAGAGACCCAGTACTTC
TRBJ1-5,.,TRBV4-1,16,.,CASSQEVRRSNQPQHF,TGCGCCAGCAGCCAAGAGGTGAGGCGGAGCAATCAGCCCCAGCATTTT
TRBJ2-1,.,TRBV7-9,12,.,CASSQLIDEQFF,TGTGCCAGCAGCCAGCTTATTGATGAGCAGTTCTTC
TRBJ1-2,.,TRBV2,12,.,CASRGADYGYTF,TGTGCCAGCAGGGGGGCTGACTATGGCTACACCTTC
TRBJ2-3,.,TRBV19,16,TRBD2,CASSKLAGGVTDTQYF,TGTGCCAGTAGTAAACTAGCGGGAGGGGTAACAGATACGCAGTATTTT
TRBJ1-5,.,TRBV6-1,15,TRBD1,CASTQQGVGNQPQHF,TGTGCCAGCACCCAGCAGGGGGTGGGAAATCAGCCCCAGCATTTT
TRBJ2-1,.,TRBV19,18,TRBD2,CASSIEPRSGGVDNEQFF,TGTGCCAGTAGTATAGAGCCCCGTTCGGGGGGTGTGGACAATGAGCAGTTCTTC
TRBJ2-3,.,TRBV7-2,13,.,CASSLAGVDTQYF,TGTGCCAGCAGCTTAGCTGGGGTGGATACGCAGTATTTT
TRBJ2-3,.,TRBV7-8,12,.,CASSLGADTQYF,TGTGCCAGCAGCTTAGGCGCAGATACGCAGTATTTT
TRBJ2-5,.,TRBV18,13,.,CASSPAIRETQYF,TGTGCCAGCTCGCCCGCCATTCGAGAGACCCAGTACTTC
TRBJ1-1,.,TRBV13,13,.,CASSFNPGTEAFF,TGTGCCAGCAGCTTCAACCCAGGCACTGAAGCTTTCTTT
TRBJ2-5,.,TRBV6-6,15,TRBD2,CASSWVAGGQETQYF,TGTGCCAGCAGTTGGGTAGCGGGAGGGCAAGAGACCCAGTACTTC
TRBJ2-3,.,TRBV7-3,16,TRBD2,CASSLTLAGATDTQYF,TGTGCCAGCAGCTTAACTCTAGCGGGGGCAACAGATACGCAGTATTTT
TRBJ2-1,.,TRBV6-1,14,.,CASMGFSSYNEQFF,TGTGCCAGCATGGGCTTCTCATCCTACAATGAGCAGTTCTTC
TRBJ2-7,.,TRBV5-1,14,.,CASSLSRDSYEQYF,TGCGCCAGCAGCCTTTCCAGGGACTCCTACGAGCAGTACTTC
TRBJ2-2,.,TRBV30,13,.,CAWGNTGTGELFF,TGTGCCTGGGGAAACACTGGCACCGGGGAGCTGTTTTTT
TRBJ1-5,.,TRBV4-2,17,.,CASSQDPGGQRNQPQHF,TGTGCCAGCAGCCAAGATCCCGGGGGGCAACGCAATCAGCCCCAGCATTTT
TRBJ2-3,once,TRBV5-1,16,TRBD2,CASSTTSGGLTDTQYF,TGCGCCAGCAGCACAACTAGCGGGGGGCTCACAGATACGCAGTATTTT
TRBJ1-1,.,TRBV9,15,.,CASSVSTDPNTEAFF,TGTGCCAGCAGCGTGTCGACAGACCCGAACACTGAAGCTTTCTTT
TRBJ2-3,.,TRBV30,17,.,CAWSVAGGAGGTGTQYF,TGTGCCTGGAGTGTAGCAGGGGGGGCGGGGGGAACAGGTACGCAGTATTTT
TRBJ2-5,.,TRBV30,13,.,CAWSGSGGETQYF,TGTGCCTGGAGTGGTAGCGGCGGGGAGACCCAGTACTTC
TRBJ1-5,.,TRBV6-6,10,.,CASARQPQHF,TGTGCCAGCGCGCGCCAGCCCCAGCATTTT
TRBJ2-7,.,TRBV5-1,14,TRBD1,CASSTDRGVYEQYF,TGCGCCAGCAGCACGGACAGGGGGGTCTACGAGCAGTACTTC
TRBJ2-2,.,TRBV6-6,12,.,CASNVNTGELFF,TGTGCCAGCAACGTTAACACCGGGGAGCTGTTTTTT
TRBJ2-1,.,TRBV28,16,TRBD2,CASRPTGTSVYNEQFF,TGTGCCAGCAGACCAACCGGGACTAGCGTATACAATGAGCAGTTCTTC
TRBJ2-1,.,TRBV5-1,14,.,CASSLGPGVYEQFF,TGCGCCAGCAGCTTGGGGCCGGGAGTATATGAGCAGTTCTTC
TRBJ2-1,.,TRBV6-4,14,.,CASSARGGPNEQFF,TGTGCCAGCAGTGCCCGAGGGGGACCCAATGAGCAGTTCTTC
TRBJ2-7,.,TRBV7-9,15,TRBD2,CASSTASPWGGEQYF,TGTGCCAGCAGCACAGCGTCGCCCTGGGGGGGCGAGCAGTACTTC
TRBJ2-4,.,TRBV5-6,13,.,CASSLESGNIQYF,TGTGCCAGCAGCTTGGAGTCGGGAAACATTCAGTACTTC